This is a list of T cell receptor beta chains from one sample in a study of blood T cell repertoires in COVID-19. The data were produced by immunoSEQ multiplex PCR, yet TCRdb's version contains in-frame clones alone and is incomplete. The sample shows 240,000 or so clones, around 90% of them seen only once. Sequenced input: peripheral blood. Receptors were obtained from a woman aged 30 to 39 with acute or convalescent COVID-19. Each CDR3 is given with its conserved first and last residue. A D gene is named only where the DNA matches it firmly. Only some rows state a clone size, as once, few, many or a class for expanded clones.

once	TRBV7-8	TRBJ1-2	TRBD1	TGTGCCAGCAGCTTAGGGACAGGGGGCCATGGCTACACCTTC	CASSLGTGGHGYTF
NA	TRBV6-6	TRBJ2-7	TRBD1	TGTGCCAGCAACCCGACAGGGCGCGAGCAGTACTTC	CASNPTGREQYF
NA	TRBV9	TRBJ1-1	TRBD1	TGTGCCAGCAGCGTAACCCCAGGGGGCACTGAAGCTTTCTTT	CASSVTPGGTEAFF
NA	TRBV7-7	TRBJ2-5	TRBD1	TGTGCCAGCAGCTCTCAGGGGGCGGAGACCCAGTACTTC	CASSSQGAETQYF
NA	TRBV4-1	TRBJ1-1	TRBD1	TGCGCCAGCAGCCATGACAGGGGGACTGAAGCTTTCTTT	CASSHDRGTEAFF
NA	TRBV6-2/TRBV6-3	TRBJ2-2	TRBD2	TGTGCCAGCAGGCCTACTAGCGTGGCCGGGGAGCTGTTTTTT	CASRPTSVAGELFF
NA	TRBV27	TRBJ2-6	TRBD1	TGTGCCAGCAGTTTCCTCACAGGGGTCTCTGGGGCCAACGTCCTGACTTTC	CASSFLTGVSGANVLTF
once	TRBV19	TRBJ2-2	TRBD2	TGTGCCAGTACCAGACTAGCGTTGAACACCGGGGAGCTGTTTTTT	CASTRLALNTGELFF
once	TRBV29-1	TRBJ1-1	NA	TGCAGCGCAGTTCAGGGGATCACTGAAGCTTTCTTT	CSAVQGITEAFF
NA	TRBV19	TRBJ2-5	TRBD2	TGTGCCAGTAGTCCCGGGTCTAGCGGGACCGGGACCCAGTACTTC	CASSPGSSGTGTQYF